This T cell receptor beta chain was recovered during a study of T cells in localized non-small cell lung cancer. Profiling relied on immunoSEQ multiplex PCR, and the TCRdb table lists in-frame clones only, not all of them. This table has about 2,200 clones, approximately 35% appearing once. This clone counts as medium-sized. Its matching antigen is unknown. V shed 0 bases and J shed 3 bases, with 15 bases lying between them. Per germline, CDR1 SGHNT and CDR2 YENEEA. This CDR3 has 17 residues. General observations from the study: Longer survival (overall) was linked to higher T cell density in blood. Tumor showed lower T cell clonality than uninvolved adjacent lung, where it was highest. Of the top 100 tumor clones, median around 60 were in adjacent lung, over 25 among its top 100.

The V and J genes are TRBV11-3 and TRBJ2-1; D is possibly TRBD1 or TRBD2 (5 bases each). Sample: lung tumor tissue, taken before any cancer treatment. The TCR was taken from a female donor aged 60 or older with stage I lung adenocarcinoma. CDR3 bases: TGTGCCAGCAGCTTAGATGCCACGGGGCGAATCTACAATGAGCAGTTCTTC. Encoded protein: CASSLDATGRIYNEQFF.